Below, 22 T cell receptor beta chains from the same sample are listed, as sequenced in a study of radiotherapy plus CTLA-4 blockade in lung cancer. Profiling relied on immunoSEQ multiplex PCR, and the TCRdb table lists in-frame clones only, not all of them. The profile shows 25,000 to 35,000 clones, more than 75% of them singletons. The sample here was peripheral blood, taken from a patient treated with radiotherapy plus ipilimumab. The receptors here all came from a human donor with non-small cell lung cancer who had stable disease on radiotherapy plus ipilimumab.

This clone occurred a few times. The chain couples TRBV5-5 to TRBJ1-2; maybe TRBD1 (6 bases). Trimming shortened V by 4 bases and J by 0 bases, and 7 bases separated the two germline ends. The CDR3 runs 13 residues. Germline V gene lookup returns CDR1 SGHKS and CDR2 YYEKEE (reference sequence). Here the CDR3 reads CASSGQSNYGYTF. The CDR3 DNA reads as TGTGCCAGCAGCGGACAGTCTAACTATGGCTACACCTTC. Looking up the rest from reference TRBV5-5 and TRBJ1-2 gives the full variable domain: DAGVTQSPTHLIKTRGQQVTLRCSPISGHKSVSWYQQVLGQGPQFIFQYYEKEERGRGNFPDRFSARQFPNYSSELNVNALLLGDSALYLCASSGQSNYGYTFGSGTRLTVV.

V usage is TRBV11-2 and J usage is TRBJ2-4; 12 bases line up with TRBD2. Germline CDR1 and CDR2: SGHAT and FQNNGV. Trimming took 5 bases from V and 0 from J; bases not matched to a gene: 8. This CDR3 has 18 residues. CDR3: CASSQPTSGGLAKNIQYF. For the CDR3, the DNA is TGTGCCAGCAGCCAACCGACTAGCGGGGGTCTAGCCAAAAACATTCAGTACTTC.

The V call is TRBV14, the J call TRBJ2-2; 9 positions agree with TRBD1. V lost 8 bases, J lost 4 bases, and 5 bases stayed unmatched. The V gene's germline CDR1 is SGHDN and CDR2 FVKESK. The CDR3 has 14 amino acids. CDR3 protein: CASGGQGFTGELFF. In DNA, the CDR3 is TGTGCCAGCGGGGGACAGGGTTTCACCGGGGAGCTGTTTTTT.

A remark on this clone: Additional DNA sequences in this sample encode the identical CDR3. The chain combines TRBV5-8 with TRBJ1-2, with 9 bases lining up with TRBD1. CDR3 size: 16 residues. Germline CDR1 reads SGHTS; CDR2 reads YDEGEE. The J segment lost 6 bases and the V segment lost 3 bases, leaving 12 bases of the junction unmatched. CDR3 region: CASSSPGQGPSHGYTF. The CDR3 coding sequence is TGTGCCAGCAGCTCTCCGGGACAGGGCCCCTCGCATGGCTACACCTTC.

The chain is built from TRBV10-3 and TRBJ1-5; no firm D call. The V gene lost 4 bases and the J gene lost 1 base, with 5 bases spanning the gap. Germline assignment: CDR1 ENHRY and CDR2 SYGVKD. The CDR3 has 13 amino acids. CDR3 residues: CAISGESNQPQHF. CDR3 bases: TGTGCCATCAGTGGGGAAAGCAATCAGCCCCAGCATTTT.

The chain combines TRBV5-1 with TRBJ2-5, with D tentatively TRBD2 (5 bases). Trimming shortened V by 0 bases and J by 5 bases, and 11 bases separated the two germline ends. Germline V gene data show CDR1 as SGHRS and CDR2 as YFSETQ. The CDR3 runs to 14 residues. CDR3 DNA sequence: TGCGCCAGCAGCTTGGACCCCGGGATGGAGACCCAGTACTTC. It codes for CASSLDPGMETQYF.

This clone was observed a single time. The CDR3 is CASSQLGRMNTEAFF. The CDR3 DNA reads as TGTGCCAGCAGCCAATTGGGTCGGATGAACACTGAAGCTTTCTTT. The V and J genes are TRBV4-2 and TRBJ1-1; D not certain. With 2 bases removed from V and 0 bases from J, the gap between germline ends came to 10 bases. The CDR3 loop spans 15 amino acids. The germline CDR1 and CDR2 sequences are LGHNA and YNFKEQ.

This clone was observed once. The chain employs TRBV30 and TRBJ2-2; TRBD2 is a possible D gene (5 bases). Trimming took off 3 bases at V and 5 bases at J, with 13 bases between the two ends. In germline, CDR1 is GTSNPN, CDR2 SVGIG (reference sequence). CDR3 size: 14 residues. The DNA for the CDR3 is TGTGCCTGGAGCACCCTCCGGGGAACCGGGGAGCTGTTTTTT. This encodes CAWSTLRGTGELFF.

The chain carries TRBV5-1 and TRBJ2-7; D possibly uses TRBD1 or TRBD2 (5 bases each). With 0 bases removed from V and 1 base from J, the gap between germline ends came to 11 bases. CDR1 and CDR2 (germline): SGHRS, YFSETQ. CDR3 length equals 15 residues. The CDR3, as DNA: TGCGCCAGCAGCTTGGAGGGGACGGGATCCTACGAGCAGTACTTC. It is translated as CASSLEGTGSYEQYF. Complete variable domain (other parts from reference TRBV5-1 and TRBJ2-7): KAGVTQTPRYLIKTRGQQVTLSCSPISGHRSVSWYQQTPGQGLQFLFEYFSETQRNKGNFPGRFSGRQFSNSRSEMNVSTLELGDSALYLCASSLEGTGSYEQYFGPGTRLTVT.

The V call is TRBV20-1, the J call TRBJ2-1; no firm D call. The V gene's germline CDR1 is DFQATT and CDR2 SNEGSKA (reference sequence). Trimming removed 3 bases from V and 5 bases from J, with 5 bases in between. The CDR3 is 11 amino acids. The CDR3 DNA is TGCAGTGCTAGTCACAACAATGAGCAGTTCTTC. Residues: CSASHNNEQFF.

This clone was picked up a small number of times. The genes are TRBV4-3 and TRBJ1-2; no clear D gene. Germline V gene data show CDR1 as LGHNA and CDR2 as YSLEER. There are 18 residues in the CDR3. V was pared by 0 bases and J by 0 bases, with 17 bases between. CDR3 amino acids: CASSQDYTGALANYGYTF. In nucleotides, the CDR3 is TGCGCCAGCAGCCAAGATTACACGGGAGCCCTAGCTAACTATGGCTACACCTTC.

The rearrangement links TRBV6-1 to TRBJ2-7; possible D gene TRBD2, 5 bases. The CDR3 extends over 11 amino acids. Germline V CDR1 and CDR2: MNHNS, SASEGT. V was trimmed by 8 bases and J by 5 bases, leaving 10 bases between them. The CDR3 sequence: CASYEGNEQYF. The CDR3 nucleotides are TGTGCCAGCTACGAGGGAAACGAGCAGTACTTC.

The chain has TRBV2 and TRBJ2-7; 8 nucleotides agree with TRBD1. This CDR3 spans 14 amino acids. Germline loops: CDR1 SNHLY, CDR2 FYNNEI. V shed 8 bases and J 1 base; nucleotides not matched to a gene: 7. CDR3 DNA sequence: TGTGCCAGCGTTATACAGGGGGTATCCTACGAGCAGTACTTC. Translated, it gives CASVIQGVSYEQYF.

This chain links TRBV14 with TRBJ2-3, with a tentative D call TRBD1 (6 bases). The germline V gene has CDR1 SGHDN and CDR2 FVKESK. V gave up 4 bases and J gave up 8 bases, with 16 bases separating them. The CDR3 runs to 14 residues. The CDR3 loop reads CASSPGQFSATQYF. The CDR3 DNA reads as TGTGCCAGCAGCCCTGGACAGTTCTCAGCTACGCAGTATTTT.

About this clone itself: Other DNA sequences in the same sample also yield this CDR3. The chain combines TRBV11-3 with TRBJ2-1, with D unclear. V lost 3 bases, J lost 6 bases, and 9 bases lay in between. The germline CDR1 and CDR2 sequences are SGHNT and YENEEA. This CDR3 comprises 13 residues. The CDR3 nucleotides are TGTGCCAGCAGCTTGGATTCAGTCAATGAGCAGTTCTTC. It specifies CASSLDSVNEQFF.

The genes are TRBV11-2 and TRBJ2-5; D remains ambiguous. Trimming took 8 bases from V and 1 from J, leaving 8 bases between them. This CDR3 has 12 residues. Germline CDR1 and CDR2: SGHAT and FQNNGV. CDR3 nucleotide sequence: TGTGCCAGCGGAAGAAGCCAAGAGACCCAGTACTTC. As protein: CASGRSQETQYF. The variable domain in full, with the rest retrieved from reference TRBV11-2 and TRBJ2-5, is EAGVAQSPRYKIIEKRQSVAFWCNPISGHATLYWYQQILGQGPKLLIQFQNNGVVDDSQLPKDRFSAERLKGVDSTLKIQPAKLEDSAVYLCASGRSQETQYFGPGTRLLVL.

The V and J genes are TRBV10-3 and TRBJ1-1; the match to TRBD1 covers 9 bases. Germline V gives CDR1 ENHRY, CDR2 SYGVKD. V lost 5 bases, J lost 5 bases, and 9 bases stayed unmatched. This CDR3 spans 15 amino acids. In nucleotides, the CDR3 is TGTGCCATCAGTCTGCCCGGGACAGGGAAGACTGAAGCTTTCTTT. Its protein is CAISLPGTGKTEAFF.

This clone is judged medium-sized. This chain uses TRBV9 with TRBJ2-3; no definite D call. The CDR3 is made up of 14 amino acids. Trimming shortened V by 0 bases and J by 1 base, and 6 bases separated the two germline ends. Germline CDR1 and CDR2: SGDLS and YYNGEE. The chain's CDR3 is CASSVGAGTDTQYF. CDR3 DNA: TGTGCCAGCAGCGTAGGCGCTGGCACAGATACGCAGTATTTT.

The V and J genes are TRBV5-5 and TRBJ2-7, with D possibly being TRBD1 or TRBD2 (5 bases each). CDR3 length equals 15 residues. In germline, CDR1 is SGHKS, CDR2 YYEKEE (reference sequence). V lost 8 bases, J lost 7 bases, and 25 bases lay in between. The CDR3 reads CASSPRGEVGREQYV. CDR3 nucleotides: TGTGCCAGTTCTCCCCGGGGCGAAGTGGGCAGAGAGCAGTACGTC.

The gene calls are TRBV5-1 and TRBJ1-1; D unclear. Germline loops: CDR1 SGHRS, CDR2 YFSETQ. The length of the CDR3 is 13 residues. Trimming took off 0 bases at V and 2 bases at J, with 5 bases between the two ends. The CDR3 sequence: CASSLDLNTEAFF. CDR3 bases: TGCGCCAGCAGCTTGGACTTAAACACTGAAGCTTTCTTT.

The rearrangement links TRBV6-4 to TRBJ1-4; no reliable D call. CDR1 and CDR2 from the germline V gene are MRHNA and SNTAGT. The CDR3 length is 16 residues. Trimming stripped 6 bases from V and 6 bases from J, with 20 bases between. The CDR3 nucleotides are TGTGCCAGCAGACCGACTCCATTACTCGGGGATGAAAAACTGTTTTTT. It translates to CASRPTPLLGDEKLFF.

CDR3 DNA sequence: TGTGCCAGCAGCCCATGGACCGGGACAGTGAGTGGAGCTTTCTTT. This encodes CASSPWTGTVSGAFF. V gene TRBV5-8 combines with J gene TRBJ1-1; TRBD1 matches at 7 bases. This CDR3 is 15 amino acids long. The germline gives CDR1 SGHTS, CDR2 YDEGEE. Trimming at V came to 4 bases and at J to 10 bases, leaving 16 bases not matched to a gene.